Listed here are 12 T cell receptor beta chains from one sample, sequenced in a study of beta chain features in type 1 diabetes. The study, taken as a whole, reports: TCRB CDR3s from Type 1 diabetes patients were moderately but significantly shorter in all four CD4+ subsets.

Every isolated RNA sample was fully reverse transcribed, so sequencing captured expressed TCRB transcripts. Assay used: immunoSEQ multiplex PCR; TCRdb lists only in-frame clones, some missing. The sample records under 300,000 clones, approximately 16% being singletons. No cognate antigen is known for these TCRs. Sample: naive CD4+ T cells from blood. The receptors shown here come from a man younger than 45 with type 1 diabetes.

The chain combines TRBV28 with TRBJ2-1; D not resolved. CDR1 and CDR2 from the germline V gene are MDHEN and SYDVKM. The length of the CDR3 is 12 residues. Trimming took 5 bases from V and 9 from J, leaving 11 bases between them. CDR3 DNA sequence: TGTGCCAGCAGTCCGGCAGTTAGTGAGCAGTTCTTC. It specifies CASSPAVSEQFF.

This chain connects TRBV28 to TRBJ2-3, with D unresolved. CDR1 MDHEN and CDR2 SYDVKM come from the germline V gene. The CDR3 is made up of 15 amino acids. V lost 6 bases and J lost 5, with 18 bases in between. CDR3 protein: CASRPRTLALDTQYF. As DNA, the CDR3 is TGTGCCAGCAGACCGAGGACCCTGGCCCTAGATACGCAGTATTTT. Drawing the rest from reference TRBV28 and TRBJ2-3, the complete variable domain is DVKVTQSSRYLVKRTGEKVFLECVQDMDHENMFWYRQDPGLGLRLIYFSYDVKMKEKGDIPEGYSVSREKKERFSLILESASTNQTSMYLCASRPRTLALDTQYFGPGTRLTVL.

The rearrangement joins TRBV19 to TRBJ2-5; a weak D match, TRBD1 (5 bases). Germline assignment: CDR1 LNHDA and CDR2 SQIVND (reference sequence). The CDR3 has 12 amino acids. V was trimmed by 11 bases and J by 3 bases, leaving 13 bases between them. CDR3 region: CACRDREETQYF. The CDR3 coding sequence is TGTGCCTGCCGCGACAGAGAAGAGACCCAGTACTTC.

The rearrangement links TRBV4-2 to TRBJ1-5, with a tentative D call TRBD1 (5 bases). The CDR3 spans 16 residues. V lost 0 bases and J lost 6, with 15 bases in between. The germline CDR1 and CDR2 sequences are LGHNA and YNFKEQ. For the CDR3, the DNA is TGTGCCAGCAGCCAAGATCCGGGTGACAGAGGTCAGCCCCAGCATTTT. This encodes CASSQDPGDRGQPQHF.

The V gene is TRBV18, the J gene TRBJ1-1, with D possibly matching TRBD1 (5 bases). The CDR3 consists of 14 residues. In germline, CDR1 is KGHSH, CDR2 LQKENI. Trimming took off 3 bases at V and 2 bases at J, with 10 bases between the two ends. The DNA of the CDR3 is TGTGCCAGCTCACCGACTGACAGAAACACTGAAGCTTTCTTT. Protein sequence: CASSPTDRNTEAFF.

The chain uses TRBV7-2 and TRBJ2-7; D is uncertain. Trimming cost V 5 bases and J 5 bases, with 7 bases left between them. Germline CDR1 reads SGHTA; CDR2 reads FQGNSA. This CDR3 is built from 11 residues. The CDR3 DNA is TGTGCCAGCAGCAGGGTGGACGAGCAGTACTTC. It is translated as CASSRVDEQYF.

The chain has TRBV21-1 and TRBJ2-1; TRBD2, the D gene given by the table, was not confirmed from the DNA. TRBV21-1 is a recognized pseudogene. This CDR3 comprises 18 residues. CDR3 loop: CASTEPLAGGTSYNEQFF. CDR3 DNA sequence: TGTGCCAGCACCGAACCCCTAGCGGGAGGTACCTCCTACAATGAGCAGTTCTTC.

The genes are TRBV30 and TRBJ2-5, with 7 bases aligning to TRBD1. Looked up from germline, CDR1 is GTSNPN and CDR2 is SVGIG (reference sequence). V trimming: 0 bases; J trimming: 3 bases; junction bases outside the gene matches: 7. The CDR3 is 15 residues long. The CDR3 sequence: CAWSVGDSFEETQYF. CDR3 nucleotides: TGTGCCTGGAGTGTCGGGGACAGCTTCGAAGAGACCCAGTACTTC.

The CDR3 bases are TGCAGCACCGACAGGGAAGTTAGCACAGATACGCAGTATTTT. Protein product: CSTDREVSTDTQYF. V is TRBV29-1 and J is TRBJ2-3; TRBD1 aligns across 7 bases. The CDR3 loop spans 14 amino acids. The V and J ends lost 8 bases and 0 bases, in that order; junction bases with no gene match: 8. CDR1 and CDR2 (germline): SQVTM, ANQGSEA.

This clone showed up just a few times. DNA for the CDR3: TGTGCCAGCAGTGAAACGCAGTTTACCCAAGAGACCCAGTACTTC. Its translation is CASSETQFTQETQYF. The chain links TRBV25-1 to TRBJ2-5; D ambiguous. The V end was cut by 2 bases, the J end by 1 base, with 11 bases between. The germline V gene has CDR1 MGHDK and CDR2 SYGVNS. CDR3 length equals 15 residues.

CDR3 protein: CATSRDLGRDQFF. The CDR3 DNA reads TGTGCCACCAGCAGAGATCTGGGGCGAGACCAGTTCTTC. V usage is TRBV15 and J usage is TRBJ2-1; weak D call: TRBD1 (5 bases). Trimming pared 0 bases from V and 13 bases from J, leaving 13 bases between. The CDR3 length is 13 residues. In germline, CDR1 is LNHNV, CDR2 YYDKDF (reference sequence).

The chain links TRBV5-1 to TRBJ1-1; no firm D call. Between the trimmed V and J ends, which lost 2 bases and 1 base, there was a span of 9 bases. The CDR3 runs to 14 residues. Germline CDR1 and CDR2: SGHRS and YFSETQ. The CDR3 DNA sequence: TGCGCCAGCAGCTTTGGCGCCTCGAACACTGAAGCTTTCTTT. Protein: CASSFGASNTEAFF.